This is a list of T cell receptor beta chains from one sample in a study of blood T cells in healthy people across ages. TCRdb re-analysed the 5' RACE reads in MiXCR, keeping a single row per CDR3 protein. The sample has approximately 790,000 distinct CDR3 sequences, around 62% seen once. What was sequenced was blood. Receptor source: a man aged 30 to 45 in good health. Each CDR3 is given with its conserved first and last residue. The order of the fields is clone size, V gene, D gene, J gene, CDR3 DNA, CDR3 protein. The D gene is left open where the match is weak. Size values are once, few and many counts, or a class for expanded clones, and some rows have none.

clone size: .; V gene: TRBV5-1; D gene: TRBD1; J gene: TRBJ1-2; CDR3 DNA: TGCGCCAGCAGCTTGGAGGGACAGTTGGACTATGGCTACACCTTC; CDR3 protein: CASSLEGQLDYGYTF
clone size: once; V gene: TRBV7-9; D gene: TRBD1; J gene: TRBJ2-7; CDR3 DNA: TGTGCCAGCAGCTGGACACAGGGGGCCTCCTACGAGCAGTACTTC; CDR3 protein: CASSWTQGASYEQYF
clone size: .; V gene: TRBV4-3; D gene: TRBD1; J gene: TRBJ2-4; CDR3 DNA: TGCGCCAGCAGCCAAGACCTGACAGGGCGAGAGTACAACATTCAGTACTTC; CDR3 protein: CASSQDLTGREYNIQYF
clone size: many; V gene: TRBV27; D gene: TRBD2; J gene: TRBJ2-3; CDR3 DNA: TGTGCCAGCAGTTCACCCGGGACTAGCGGAACAGATACGCAGTATTTT; CDR3 protein: CASSSPGTSGTDTQYF
clone size: .; V gene: TRBV7-9; D gene: .; J gene: TRBJ2-1; CDR3 DNA: TGTGCCAGCAGCTCTTCGGACAGAAATAGCAATGAGCAGTTCTTC; CDR3 protein: CASSSSDRNSNEQFF
clone size: .; V gene: TRBV20-1; D gene: .; J gene: TRBJ1-2; CDR3 DNA: TGCAGTGCTCGGGGTGGCGTTTTCTATGGCTACACCTTC; CDR3 protein: CSARGGVFYGYTF
clone size: .; V gene: TRBV20-1; D gene: TRBD1; J gene: TRBJ2-6; CDR3 DNA: TGCAGTGCGGGGACAGGGCGCTCTGGGGCCAACGTCCTGACTTTC; CDR3 protein: CSAGTGRSGANVLTF
clone size: .; V gene: TRBV30; D gene: .; J gene: TRBJ1-5; CDR3 DNA: TGTGCCTGGAGTGTAGGAGGGCTTGGCAATCAGCCCCAGCATTTT; CDR3 protein: CAWSVGGLGNQPQHF
clone size: .; V gene: TRBV15; D gene: .; J gene: TRBJ2-1; CDR3 DNA: TGTGCCACCAGCCAGGGCTATGAGCAGTTCTTC; CDR3 protein: CATSQGYEQFF
clone size: .; V gene: TRBV27; D gene: TRBD1; J gene: TRBJ1-2; CDR3 DNA: TGTGCCAGCAGTTTCCGCCCTACAGGGGTCGATGGCTACACCTTC; CDR3 protein: CASSFRPTGVDGYTF
clone size: .; V gene: TRBV6-5; D gene: TRBD1; J gene: TRBJ1-1; CDR3 DNA: TGTGCCAGCAGCGGTGAGACAGGGAGCGAGTCGACTGAAGCTTTCTTT; CDR3 protein: CASSGETGSESTEAFF
clone size: once; V gene: TRBV29-1; D gene: .; J gene: TRBJ2-3; CDR3 DNA: TGCAGCGTTGACGCGGGGGCATCAGATACGCAGTATTTT; CDR3 protein: CSVDAGASDTQYF
clone size: .; V gene: TRBV20-1; D gene: TRBD1; J gene: TRBJ2-5; CDR3 DNA: TGCAGTGCTGCACCGGGACAGTACTTGGAGACCCAGTACTTC; CDR3 protein: CSAAPGQYLETQYF
clone size: .; V gene: TRBV4-3; D gene: .; J gene: TRBJ1-3; CDR3 DNA: TGCGCCAGCAGCCAAGCAGACAGGAGCTCTGGAAACACCATATATTTT; CDR3 protein: CASSQADRSSGNTIYF
clone size: .; V gene: TRBV7-9; D gene: .; J gene: TRBJ1-5; CDR3 DNA: TGTGCCAGCAGCTTAGAGGGTCAGCCCCAGCATTTT; CDR3 protein: CASSLEGQPQHF
clone size: .; V gene: TRBV7-8; D gene: .; J gene: TRBJ2-5; CDR3 DNA: TGTGCCAGCAGCTTCCAACAGGGGTCGGGAGCGGCCCAGTACTTC; CDR3 protein: CASSFQQGSGAAQYF
clone size: .; V gene: TRBV24-1; D gene: .; J gene: TRBJ2-3; CDR3 DNA: TGTGCCACCAGCCGACAGATTAAACTCACAGATACGCAGTATTTT; CDR3 protein: CATSRQIKLTDTQYF
clone size: .; V gene: TRBV6-2/TRBV6-3; D gene: .; J gene: TRBJ2-1; CDR3 DNA: TGTGCCAGCGATTCTTACAGGGACAATGAGCAGTTCTTC; CDR3 protein: CASDSYRDNEQFF
clone size: .; V gene: TRBV12-3/TRBV12-4; D gene: .; J gene: TRBJ2-6; CDR3 DNA: TGTGCCAGCAGCTTGACAAGCCCTGGGGCCGACGTCCTGACTTTC; CDR3 protein: CASSLTSPGADVLTF
clone size: once; V gene: TRBV28; D gene: .; J gene: TRBJ2-3; CDR3 DNA: TGTGCCAGCACCTTTACCAGCGGTCTTGCAGATACGCAGTATTTT; CDR3 protein: CASTFTSGLADTQYF
clone size: .; V gene: TRBV9; D gene: .; J gene: TRBJ2-7; CDR3 DNA: TGTGCCAGCAGCGGAGGGACAACGATAAGAGAGCAGTACTTC; CDR3 protein: CASSGGTTIREQYF
clone size: .; V gene: TRBV20-1; D gene: .; J gene: TRBJ2-7; CDR3 DNA: TGCAGTACTACAGGGCATTACGAGCAGTACTTC; CDR3 protein: CSTTGHYEQYF
clone size: .; V gene: TRBV7-9; D gene: .; J gene: TRBJ1-5; CDR3 DNA: TGTGCCAGCAGCTCCCTAAATCAGCCCCAGCATTTT; CDR3 protein: CASSSLNQPQHF
clone size: few; V gene: TRBV5-1; D gene: .; J gene: TRBJ2-7; CDR3 DNA: TGCGCCAGCAGCAAACGGACGGATACCTACGAGCAGTACTTC; CDR3 protein: CASSKRTDTYEQYF
clone size: .; V gene: TRBV7-3; D gene: .; J gene: TRBJ1-2; CDR3 DNA: TGTGCCAGCAGCTTATCCAGTGGCTATGGCTACACCTTC; CDR3 protein: CASSLSSGYGYTF
clone size: .; V gene: TRBV4-3; D gene: TRBD2; J gene: TRBJ2-1; CDR3 DNA: TGCGCCAGCAGCCAAGATCCGGCTAGCGGCACTTTTGAGCAGTTCTTC; CDR3 protein: CASSQDPASGTFEQFF
clone size: once; V gene: TRBV4-2; D gene: TRBD2; J gene: TRBJ2-7; CDR3 DNA: TGTGCCAGCAGCCAGGGGCCTAGCGGGGACTACGAGCAGTACTTC; CDR3 protein: CASSQGPSGDYEQYF
clone size: .; V gene: TRBV4-3; D gene: .; J gene: TRBJ2-2; CDR3 DNA: TGCGCCAGCAGCCAAGAAGCAGGGACCCTCTCCGGGGAGCTGTTTTTT; CDR3 protein: CASSQEAGTLSGELFF